This TCR beta chain was captured by sequencing in a study of T cell changes during pregnancy in multiple sclerosis. The germline CDR1 and CDR2 sequences are SGHTA and FQGTGA. V lost 1 base, J lost 7 bases, and 8 bases stayed unmatched. The CDR3 loop spans 16 amino acids. Using immunoSEQ multiplex PCR, the repertoire was profiled, and TCRdb retains in-frame clones only, with some absent. The table lists approximately 44,000 clones, 90% of them singletons. Sequencing used CD4+ T cells from peripheral blood mononuclear cells, obtained before pregnancy. V is TRBV7-3 and J is TRBJ2-1; 9 positions agree with TRBD1. The sequence was collected from a female donor with multiple sclerosis, enrolled in a pregnancy study. The CDR3: CASSLIISTGGNEQFF. The CDR3 nucleotides read TGTGCCAGCAGCTTAATAATCTCGACAGGGGGTAATGAGCAGTTCTTC.